Following are 15 T cell receptor beta chains from one sample sequenced in a study of identical twins. TCRdb used MiXCR to reprocess the 5' RACE reads, holding one entry per CDR3 protein. The sample holds 700,000 to 950,000 distinct CDR3 sequences, 10% to 15% seen once. This sample was shared with a second study, whose subject was yellow fever vaccine responses in identical twins.

Sequenced sample: PBMCs. The receptors originated from a young woman in good health.

This clonotype has only a few counts. The chain joins TRBV6-1 to TRBJ2-2; D is perhaps TRBD1 or TRBD2 (5 bases each). The V and J ends lost 5 bases and 7 bases respectively, with 11 bases between them. CDR1 MNHNS and CDR2 SASEGT come from the germline V gene. This CDR3 is built from 13 residues. CDR3 DNA sequence: TGTGCCAGCAGTCAGGGACCCCGCGGGGAGCTGTTTTTT. Its translation: CASSQGPRGELFF.

The rearrangement joins TRBV11-3 to TRBJ2-2; 8 bases are a match to TRBD1. The germline V gene has CDR1 SGHNT and CDR2 YENEEA. The CDR3 is made up of 16 amino acids. The J segment lost 4 bases and the V segment lost 3 bases, leaving 7 bases of the junction unmatched. The CDR3 loop is CASSFQTGVGTGELFF. The CDR3 region has the DNA TGTGCCAGCAGCTTCCAGACAGGGGTGGGCACCGGGGAGCTGTTTTTT.

The genes are TRBV29-1 and TRBJ1-2; no firm D call. Germline values: CDR1 SQVTM, CDR2 ANQGSEA. Trimming removed 5 bases from V and 7 bases from J, with 11 bases in between. The CDR3 totals 11 residues. This CDR3 reads CSVRLTGGYTF. The CDR3 bases are TGCAGCGTTAGGTTGACGGGTGGCTACACCTTC. Full variable domain (rest looked up from reference TRBV29-1 and TRBJ1-2): SAVISQKPSRDICQRGTSLTIQCQVDSQVTMMFWYRQQPGQSLTLIATANQGSEATYESGFVIDKFPISRPNLTFSTLTVSNMSPEDSSIYLCSVRLTGGYTFGSGTRLTVV.

This rearrangement joins TRBV4-1 to TRBJ2-7, with D possibly matching TRBD2 (6 bases). Germline V CDR1 and CDR2: MGHRA, YSYEKL. CDR3 length: 15 amino acids. The V gene lost 2 bases and the J gene lost 4 bases, with 15 bases spanning the gap. The CDR3 is CASSQRVSGPYEQYV. CDR3 nucleotide sequence: TGCGCCAGCAGCCAACGGGTCAGCGGGCCGTACGAGCAGTACGTC.

This clonotype turned up a few times. The rearrangement links TRBV14 to TRBJ2-7; TRBD1 might be the D (6 bases). This CDR3 contains 16 residues. The V and J ends lost 2 bases and 5 bases respectively, with 19 bases between them. CDR1 SGHDN and CDR2 FVKESK come from the germline V gene. CDR3 amino acids: CASSQQTGLTNDEQYF. The CDR3 coding sequence is TGTGCCAGCAGCCAACAGACAGGCCTTACCAACGACGAGCAGTACTTC. Variable domain in full (rest from reference TRBV14 and TRBJ2-7): EAGVTQFPSHSVIEKGQTVTLRCDPISGHDNLYWYRRVMGKEIKFLLHFVKESKQDESGMPNNRFLAERTGGTYSTLKVQPAELEDSGVYFCASSQQTGLTNDEQYFGPGTRLTVT.

This clonotype was detected many times. This chain joins TRBV28 and TRBJ1-1; no clear D. Trimming shortened V by 3 bases and J by 0 bases, and 8 bases separated the two germline ends. Germline V gene lookup returns CDR1 MDHEN and CDR2 SYDVKM. The CDR3 is 14 amino acids. CDR3 sequence (DNA): TGTGCCAGCAGTTTTTTGTTCTTGAACACTGAAGCTTTCTTT. Translation: CASSFLFLNTEAFF.

Only a few counts were recorded for this clonotype. The chain joins TRBV3-1 to TRBJ1-2; possibly TRBD1 for D (6 bases). Looked up from germline, CDR1 is LGHDT and CDR2 is YNNKEL (reference sequence). Trimming took off 5 bases at V and 7 bases at J, with 20 bases between the two ends. This CDR3 comprises 15 residues. The CDR3 bases are TGTGCCAGCAGCACCCGGGGCGGGGGCGGGAGTGGCTACACCTTC. Its protein is CASSTRGGGGSGYTF.

In its sample, this clonotype was seen a few times. The J gene is TRBJ2-5, the V gene TRBV28; 7 bases agree with TRBD1. From germline, CDR1 is MDHEN and CDR2 SYDVKM. The V and J ends lost 3 bases and 5 bases, in that order; junction bases with no gene match: 6. The CDR3 spans 14 residues. The CDR3 DNA follows: TGTGCCAGCAGTTTGGTAGGGGGCGCGGAGACCCAGTACTTC. This translates into CASSLVGGAETQYF.

The J gene is TRBJ2-5, the V gene TRBV5-1; 9 bases are shared with TRBD2. Germline V CDR1 and CDR2: SGHRS, YFSETQ. This CDR3 comprises 15 residues. V gave up 4 bases and J gave up 5 bases; unmatched junction bases: 9. In nucleotides, the CDR3 is TGCGCCAGCAGCCCATTTAGCGGGAGTACGGAGACCCAGTACTTC. It encodes CASSPFSGSTETQYF.

This clonotype was observed a few times. The chain joins TRBV27 to TRBJ2-5, with 8 bases matching TRBD1. The germline V gene has CDR1 MNHEY and CDR2 SMNVEV (reference sequence). The length of the CDR3 is 16 residues. V was pared by 5 bases and J by 5 bases, with 13 bases of the junction left unmatched. In nucleotides, the CDR3 is TGTGCCAGCAGTCCTGAAGGAGACAGGGGATGGGAGACCCAGTACTTC. Residues: CASSPEGDRGWETQYF.

The chain combines TRBV11-1 with TRBJ2-3; 12 bases align to TRBD2. The CDR3 has 18 amino acids. Per the germline V gene, CDR1 is SGHAT and CDR2 is FQDESV (reference sequence). J lost 1 base, V lost 1 base, and 6 bases had no gene match. This CDR3 is CASSLGTSGTTRTDTQYF. In nucleotides, the CDR3 is TGTGCCAGCAGCTTAGGGACTAGCGGGACTACCCGCACAGATACGCAGTATTTT.

The sample holds a few counts of this clonotype. The rearrangement links TRBV20-1 to TRBJ1-1; 7 bases align to TRBD1. Germline assignment: CDR1 DFQATT and CDR2 SNEGSKA (reference sequence). Unmatched junction bases numbered 4, after V lost 4 bases and J lost 8 bases. CDR3 length: 11 residues. The CDR3 spells CSATPGQEAFF. The CDR3 DNA reads as TGCAGTGCTACTCCGGGACAGGAAGCTTTCTTT.

This clonotype was detected a few times. Written as DNA, the CDR3 is TGTGCCATCAGTGAGCAGGAGAGAAGCACTGAAGCTTTCTTT. This encodes CAISEQERSTEAFF. The chain uses TRBV10-3 and TRBJ1-1, with D unresolved. The CDR3 has 14 residues. Per germline, CDR1 ENHRY and CDR2 SYGVKD. V was clipped by 2 bases and J by 4 bases, with 11 bases between them.

J is TRBJ2-2 and V is TRBV15; D possibly uses TRBD1 or TRBD2 (5 bases each). Germline values: CDR1 LNHNV, CDR2 YYDKDF (reference sequence). The CDR3 contains 17 residues. V was shortened by 0 bases and J by 7 bases, with 18 bases between the two germline ends. The CDR3 protein is CATSRDVVWGSGGELFF. The CDR3 nucleotides read TGTGCCACCAGCAGAGATGTAGTGTGGGGGTCGGGCGGGGAGCTGTTTTTT.

The chain links TRBV12-3 or TRBV12-4 to TRBJ2-2, with D uncertain. Deletions cut 6 bases from V and 6 bases from J, with 11 bases between. This CDR3 is built from 13 residues. CDR3 sequence (DNA): TGTGCCAGCAGCCAATTGGAATCCGGGGAGCTGTTTTTT. Its protein is CASSQLESGELFF.